This TCR beta chain was observed in a study of cytomegalovirus exposure and HLA in healthy donors. Both 60 Vbeta primers and 13 Jbeta primers went into the PCR. The protocol was immunoSEQ multiplex PCR, while the TCRdb copy is restricted to in-frame clones and leaves out a portion. The table includes under 200,000 clones, around nine tenths detected once. Comment on this clone: The antigen is unknown.

Study-wide results and caveats: Approximately 160 TCR beta chains were listed as cytomegalovirus-associated. Analyzed later, association rates of TCRs varied across HLA loci, with DRB1 most and HLA-C fewest.

Germline V CDR1 and CDR2: SNHLY, FYNNEI. With V trimmed by 6 bases and J by 6 bases, 13 bases remained unmatched. The CDR3 covers 15 residues. Sequencing was carried out using PBMCs. The chain has TRBV2 and TRBJ1-2, with TRBD1 matching 7 bases. The clonotype originates from a woman under 30 in good health and CMV-seronegative. DNA for the CDR3: TGTGCCAGCAGCCCCGGGACAGCAGGCATCGATGGCTACACCTTC. This encodes CASSPGTAGIDGYTF.